Presented here are 29 T cell receptor beta chains from one specimen sequenced in a study of OX40 agonist ivuxolimab in advanced cancers. The assay was immunoSEQ multiplex PCR, and TCRdb's table has in-frame clones only and misses some. The sample yields around 70,000 clones, 75% to 90% seen once. Material: CD4+ or CD8+ T cells sorted from blood, obtained in a trial of the OX40 agonist ivuxolimab. These receptors were obtained from an adult with an advanced solid tumor such as melanoma, head and neck, liver or kidney cancer.

Only a few counts were recorded for this clone. This sample includes further DNA sequences coding for the same CDR3. V and J are TRBV11-2 and TRBJ2-7; D might be TRBD1 (5 bases). Germline V gene sequence: CDR1 SGHAT, CDR2 FQNNGV. CDR3 size: 12 residues. The V gene lost 5 bases and the J gene lost 4 bases, with 9 bases spanning the gap. The CDR3 loop is CASSPPGYEQYF. The CDR3 nucleotides read TGTGCCAGCAGCCCGCCAGGGTACGAGCAGTACTTC.

This chain uses TRBV30 with TRBJ2-3; maybe TRBD2 (6 bases). Looked up from germline, CDR1 is GTSNPN and CDR2 is SVGIG (reference sequence). This CDR3 spans 12 amino acids. Trimming removed 5 bases at V and 5 bases at J, with 11 bases between. CDR3 amino acids: CAWGTFQDTQYF. For the CDR3, the DNA is TGTGCCTGGGGGACTTTTCAAGATACGCAGTATTTT.

The V and J genes are TRBV4-2 and TRBJ1-2; a weak D match, TRBD1 (6 bases). The CDR3 is 17 residues long. The V end lost 0 bases, the J end lost 3 bases, and 17 bases lay between the germline ends. Per germline, CDR1 LGHNA and CDR2 YNFKEQ. CDR3 loop: CASSQDLRQAYHYGYTF. Written as DNA, the CDR3 is TGTGCCAGCAGCCAAGACCTCAGACAGGCCTATCACTATGGCTACACCTTC.

This clone is medium-sized within its sample. CDR3 residues: CASSPGLANTGELFF. DNA for the CDR3: TGTGCCAGCAGCCCGGGACTAGCGAACACCGGGGAGCTGTTTTTT. This chain uses TRBV7-3 with TRBJ2-2; 8 bases are shared with TRBD2. Trimming at V came to 5 bases and at J to 0 bases, leaving 2 bases not matched to a gene. CDR3 length equals 15 residues. In germline, CDR1 is SGHTA, CDR2 FQGTGA. Together with reference TRBV7-3 and TRBJ2-2, the CDR3 gives the full variable domain: GAGVSQTPSNKVTEKGKYVELRCDPISGHTALYWYRQSLGQGPEFLIYFQGTGAADDSGLPNDRFFAVRPEGSVSTLKIQRTERGDSAVYLCASSPGLANTGELFFGEGSRLTVL.

The rearrangement joins TRBV5-1 to TRBJ2-5; D call uncertain. This CDR3 contains 11 residues. V gave up 0 bases and J gave up 3 bases, with 0 bases separating them. Germline CDR1 SGHRS, CDR2 YFSETQ. The CDR3 loop is CASSLEETQYF. The CDR3 coding sequence is TGCGCCAGCAGCTTGGAAGAGACCCAGTACTTC.

The gene calls are TRBV2 and TRBJ2-2; no clear D. The CDR3 spans 13 residues. Trimming cost V 1 base and J 5 bases, with 5 bases left between them. CDR1 SNHLY and CDR2 FYNNEI come from the germline V gene. CDR3 in amino acids: CASSEEITGELFF. The CDR3 DNA follows: TGTGCCAGCAGTGAAGAGATAACCGGGGAGCTGTTTTTT.

The CDR3 loop is CASSENSVTYNEQFF. The CDR3 coding sequence is TGTGCCAGCAGTGAAAATAGCGTAACCTACAATGAGCAGTTCTTC. J is TRBJ2-1 and V is TRBV6-1; D possibly corresponds to TRBD2 (5 bases). Between the trimmed V and J ends, which lost 2 bases and 2 bases, there was a span of 10 bases. CDR1 and CDR2 from the germline V gene are MNHNS and SASEGT. The CDR3 runs to 15 residues.

The J gene is TRBJ2-2, the V gene TRBV6-4; a possible D gene is TRBD2 (5 bases). Germline CDR1 MRHNA, CDR2 SNTAGT. The V and J ends lost 7 bases and 5 bases respectively, with 20 bases between them. The length of the CDR3 is 16 residues. The DNA for the CDR3 is TGTGCCAGCAAGCTAAACCCGATCACGGGGACCGGGGAGCTGTTTTTT. This translates into CASKLNPITGTGELFF.

V is TRBV7-8 and J is TRBJ2-7; no clear D. The length of the CDR3 is 14 residues. Germline CDR1 reads SGHVS; CDR2 reads FQNEAQ. Trimming stripped 3 bases from V and 1 base from J, with 10 bases between. The CDR3, as DNA: TGTGCCAGCAGCTTGACGAGGAGATCCTACGAGCAGTACTTC. Encoded protein: CASSLTRRSYEQYF.

The rearrangement uses TRBV7-8 and TRBJ1-4; 9 nucleotides match TRBD1. The CDR3 is 15 amino acids. V lost 5 bases to trimming and J lost 8 bases; unmatched junction nucleotides: 9. Germline-derived CDR1 and CDR2 are SGHVS and FQNEAQ. This chain's CDR3 is CASSDERTGAEKLFF. The DNA of the CDR3 is TGTGCCAGCAGCGACGAACGGACAGGGGCGGAAAAACTGTTTTTT. Using reference TRBV7-8 and TRBJ1-4 for the parts outside the CDR3, the full variable domain is GAGVSQSPRYKVAKRGQDVALRCDPISGHVSLFWYQQALGQGPEFLTYFQNEAQLDKSGLPSDRFFAERPEGSVSTLKIQRTQQEDSAVYLCASSDERTGAEKLFFGSGTQLSVL.

This chain links TRBV5-1 with TRBJ2-7, with TRBD2 matching 11 bases. CDR3 length equals 15 residues. Germline-derived CDR1 and CDR2 are SGHRS and YFSETQ. Germline trimming cut 4 bases from V and 4 bases from J; bases unmatched to any gene: 7. The CDR3 sequence is CASSELAGATYEQYF. The CDR3 region has the DNA TGCGCCAGCAGCGAACTAGCGGGAGCAACGTACGAGCAGTACTTC.

V and J are TRBV29-1 and TRBJ2-1; 7 bases align to TRBD2. V lost 3 bases and J lost 12; bases outside the gene matches: 11. Germline CDR1 SQVTM, CDR2 ANQGSEA. CDR3 length: 13 residues. The CDR3 loop reads CSVDRLAASVQFF. In DNA form, the CDR3 reads TGCAGCGTTGACCGGCTAGCGGCCTCCGTGCAGTTCTTC.

This sequence joins TRBV28 and TRBJ1-5; D remains unclear. Germline values: CDR1 MDHEN, CDR2 SYDVKM. This CDR3 region has 16 residues. V shed 5 bases and J shed 0 bases, with 14 bases lying between them. CDR3 in DNA: TGTGCCAGCAGTATTACGATAGGTAATAGCAATCAGCCCCAGCATTTT. Its translation is CASSITIGNSNQPQHF.

This chain uses TRBV6-1 with TRBJ1-2; 9 nucleotides align to TRBD1. Germline CDR1 reads MNHNS; CDR2 reads SASEGT. The CDR3 runs to 15 residues. V gave up 10 bases and J gave up 2 bases; unmatched junction bases: 11. DNA for the CDR3: TGTGCCACCTCAAAAGGGACAGGGATAAACTATGGCTACACCTTC. Translating it yields CATSKGTGINYGYTF.

This chain links TRBV30 with TRBJ1-1; D unresolved. This CDR3 has 15 residues. V lost 4 bases and J 4 bases, leaving 19 bases between the germline ends. The V gene's germline CDR1 is GTSNPN and CDR2 SVGIG (reference sequence). CDR3 in amino acids: CAWTREPSSGTEAFF. CDR3 bases: TGTGCCTGGACACGAGAGCCGAGTTCGGGCACTGAAGCTTTCTTT.

The chain carries TRBV7-9 and TRBJ2-1; 7 bases line up with TRBD1. The CDR3 runs to 15 residues. CDR1 and CDR2 (germline): SEHNR, FQNEAQ (reference sequence). V shed 5 bases and J 4 bases; nucleotides not matched to a gene: 8. In DNA, the CDR3 is TGTGCCAGCAGCCAGACAGGGTTTTATTACAATGAGCAGTTCTTC. Its translation: CASSQTGFYYNEQFF.

The V gene is TRBV5-1, the J gene TRBJ1-3; 9 bases map to TRBD1. Losses at the gene ends were 2 bases for V and 0 bases for J; bases not matched to a gene: 3. Germline CDR1 is SGHRS and CDR2 is YFSETQ. This CDR3 has 16 residues. CDR3 in amino acids: CASSFDRGASGNTIYF. In nucleotides, the CDR3 is TGCGCCAGCAGCTTTGACAGGGGGGCCTCTGGAAACACCATATATTTT. Variable domain in full (rest from reference TRBV5-1 and TRBJ1-3): KAGVTQTPRYLIKTRGQQVTLSCSPISGHRSVSWYQQTPGQGLQFLFEYFSETQRNKGNFPGRFSGRQFSNSRSEMNVSTLELGDSALYLCASSFDRGASGNTIYFGEGSWLTVV.

The CDR3 sequence: CASSLQGRSTDTQYF. CDR3 in DNA: TGCGCCAGCAGCTTGCAGGGGAGAAGCACAGATACGCAGTATTTT. This chain connects TRBV5-1 to TRBJ2-3, with a tentative D call TRBD1 (6 bases). V was trimmed by 1 base and J by 0 bases, leaving 9 bases between them. The CDR3 length is 15 residues. Germline assignment: CDR1 SGHRS and CDR2 YFSETQ.

J is TRBJ2-7 and V is TRBV7-6, with a weak D call TRBD1 (5 bases). With 3 bases removed from V and 0 bases from J, the gap between germline ends came to 9 bases. CDR3 length equals 14 residues. From germline, CDR1 is SGHVS and CDR2 FNYEAQ. The CDR3 nucleotides read TGTGCCAGCAGCTTGACAGCCTCCTCCTACGAGCAGTACTTC. It specifies CASSLTASSYEQYF.

The chain carries TRBV5-1 and TRBJ1-1, with 9 bases aligning to TRBD1. J lost 4 bases, V lost 4 bases, and 14 bases had no gene match. This CDR3 contains 17 residues. Germline assignment: CDR1 SGHRS and CDR2 YFSETQ. In nucleotides, the CDR3 is TGCGCCAGCAGCATGGGGGACAGGGTTGAAGAGAGCACTGAAGCTTTCTTT. Residues: CASSMGDRVEESTEAFF. The full variable domain, in which reference TRBV5-1 and TRBJ1-1 provide the parts outside the CDR3, is KAGVTQTPRYLIKTRGQQVTLSCSPISGHRSVSWYQQTPGQGLQFLFEYFSETQRNKGNFPGRFSGRQFSNSRSEMNVSTLELGDSALYLCASSMGDRVEESTEAFFGQGTRLTVV.

The genes are TRBV5-6 and TRBJ2-7; TRBD1 aligns across 7 bases. Germline-derived CDR1 and CDR2 are SGHDT and YYEEEE. The CDR3 length is 14 residues. V was pared by 2 bases and J by 5 bases, with 7 bases of the junction left unmatched. The CDR3 is CASSLRDSLHEQYF. The CDR3 region has the DNA TGTGCCAGCAGCTTAAGGGACAGTCTCCACGAGCAGTACTTC.

This chain links TRBV15 with TRBJ2-7, with D possibly TRBD1 on 5 matching bases. From germline, CDR1 is LNHNV and CDR2 YYDKDF (reference sequence). V gave up 6 bases and J gave up 3 bases, with 12 bases separating them. The CDR3 has 13 amino acids. The CDR3 DNA follows: TGTGCCACCAGTCCCGCAGGGCTCTACGAGCAGTACTTC. Amino acids: CATSPAGLYEQYF. The full variable domain, in which reference TRBV15 and TRBJ2-7 provide the parts outside the CDR3, is DAMVIQNPRYQVTQFGKPVTLSCSQTLNHNVMYWYQQKSSQAPKLLFHYYDKDFNNEADTPDNFQSRRPNTSFCFLDIRSPGLGDTAMYLCATSPAGLYEQYFGPGTRLTVT.

This rearrangement joins TRBV7-2 to TRBJ2-7; possible D gene TRBD1, 6 bases. The V and J ends lost 5 bases and 4 bases respectively, with 12 bases between them. The CDR3 spans 13 residues. CDR1 is SGHTA, CDR2 FQGNSA, per germline. For the CDR3, the DNA is TGTGCCAGCAGCATCCAACAGGGATACGAGCAGTACTTC. This encodes CASSIQQGYEQYF.

This rearrangement joins TRBV5-6 to TRBJ2-1; maybe TRBD2 (7 bases). V lost 4 bases and J lost 4, with 15 bases in between. CDR3 length: 15 residues. The germline V gene has CDR1 SGHDT and CDR2 YYEEEE. The CDR3 region has the DNA TGTGCCAGCAGCCGAAGCGGGACAATTTACAATGAGCAGTTCTTC. This translates into CASSRSGTIYNEQFF. Full variable domain (outside the CDR3, taken from reference TRBV5-6 and TRBJ2-1): DAGVTQSPTHLIKTRGQQVTLRCSPKSGHDTVSWYQQALGQGPQFIFQYYEEEERQRGNFPDRFSGHQFPNYSSELNVNALLLGDSALYLCASSRSGTIYNEQFFGPGTRLTVL.

This clone was seen a handful of times. This chain joins TRBV19 and TRBJ2-2; unclear D gene. Per the germline V gene, CDR1 is LNHDA and CDR2 is SQIVND (reference sequence). The CDR3 is made up of 15 amino acids. V shed 6 bases and J shed 6 bases, with 17 bases lying between them. CDR3 sequence: CASSPPKGWAGELFF. For the CDR3, the DNA is TGTGCCAGTAGCCCCCCCAAGGGCTGGGCCGGGGAGCTGTTTTTT. The variable domain in full, completed from reference TRBV19 and TRBJ2-2, reads DGGITQSPKYLFRKEGQNVTLSCEQNLNHDAMYWYRQDPGQGLRLIYYSQIVNDFQKGDIAEGYSVSREKKESFPLTVTSAQKNPTAFYLCASSPPKGWAGELFFGEGSRLTVL.

This chain joins TRBV18 and TRBJ2-1, with D perhaps matching TRBD1 (5 bases). This CDR3 has 13 amino acids. V shed 1 base and J shed 9 bases, with 10 bases lying between them. The germline gives CDR1 KGHSH, CDR2 LQKENI. The CDR3 sequence: CASSPLPGFEQFF. The CDR3 nucleotides read TGTGCCAGCTCACCACTCCCAGGGTTTGAGCAGTTCTTC. The entire variable domain, with the rest obtained from reference TRBV18 and TRBJ2-1, is as follows: NAGVMQNPRHLVRRRGQEARLRCSPMKGHSHVYWYRQLPEEGLKFMVYLQKENIIDESGMPKERFSAEFPKEGPSILRIQQVVRGDSAAYFCASSPLPGFEQFFGPGTRLTVL.

This clone was detected a few times. This chain connects TRBV30 to TRBJ1-1, with D possibly being TRBD1 (5 bases). CDR1 and CDR2 from the germline V gene are GTSNPN and SVGIG (reference sequence). There are 12 residues in the CDR3. V lost 2 bases to trimming and J lost 3 bases, with 7 bases between them. The DNA of the CDR3 is TGTGCCTGGAGTCGGGGGTACACTGAAGCTTTCTTT. It yields the protein CAWSRGYTEAFF.

The chain recombines TRBV7-2 with TRBJ1-1; 7 bases are a match to TRBD1. Germline loops: CDR1 SGHTA, CDR2 FQGNSA. The CDR3 runs to 15 residues. J lost 0 bases, V lost 7 bases, and 8 bases had no gene match. CDR3 nucleotides: TGTGCCAGCAACTTTAAAACAGGGGTGAACACTGAAGCTTTCTTT. Translated: CASNFKTGVNTEAFF.

The chain carries TRBV6-1 and TRBJ2-4, with D unresolved. V was clipped by 3 bases and J by 8 bases, with 14 bases between them. Germline V gene lookup returns CDR1 MNHNS and CDR2 SASEGT. This CDR3 spans 14 amino acids. The CDR3 nucleotides are TGTGCCAGCAGTGAGGTTTGGGGTGTGGACATTCAGTACTTC. Encoded protein: CASSEVWGVDIQYF.